Below are 25 T cell receptor beta chains sequenced from a single sample in a study of blood T cells in healthy people across ages. A second PCR, run for roughly 7 to 12 cycles, used a sample-barcoded 5' primer plus a J-beta primer mix. In TCRdb, the 5' RACE reads were re-called with MiXCR into one record per CDR3 protein. The sample shows approximately 830,000 distinct CDR3 sequences, about 62% of them seen only once. Sequenced sample: blood. These receptors all come from a young man in good health.

In its sample, this clonotype was seen a few times. The CDR3 bases are TGCGCCAGCAGCCAACAGTGGACAGGGAGCGACGAGCAGTACTTC. Translated, it gives CASSQQWTGSDEQYF. The chain has TRBV4-3 and TRBJ2-7; 8 bases map to TRBD1. This CDR3 is built from 15 residues. Germline assignment: CDR1 LGHNA and CDR2 YSLEER. V trimming: 2 bases; J trimming: 5 bases; junction bases outside the gene matches: 8.

The chain uses TRBV7-9 and TRBJ2-4; D not certain. Germline assignment: CDR1 SEHNR and CDR2 FQNEAQ (reference sequence). This CDR3 comprises 8 residues. The DNA of the CDR3 is TGTGCGGTGGACATTCAGTACTTC. Translated, it gives CAVDIQYF.

The chain uses TRBV29-1 and TRBJ1-4; D is perhaps TRBD1 (5 bases). The CDR3 has 14 amino acids. Germline V gene data show CDR1 as SQVTM and CDR2 as ANQGSEA. The germline V and J ends were trimmed by 4 bases and 4 bases, with 13 bases remaining between them. The CDR3 DNA reads as TGCAGCGTTGTAGCAGGGATTCATAATGAAAAACTGTTTTTT. Its translation is CSVVAGIHNEKLFF.

This rearrangement joins TRBV20-1 to TRBJ2-1; no clear D gene. CDR1 and CDR2 (germline): DFQATT, SNEGSKA (reference sequence). Trimming removed 4 bases at V and 13 bases at J, with 17 bases between. This CDR3 comprises 12 residues. The CDR3 sequence: CSAKDSQETQFF. In nucleotides, the CDR3 is TGCAGTGCTAAAGACTCCCAAGAGACCCAGTTCTTC.

This chain joins TRBV7-2 and TRBJ2-4, with a weak D call TRBD2 (6 bases). In germline, CDR1 is SGHTA, CDR2 FQGNSA. CDR3 size: 16 residues. The V end lost 0 bases, the J end lost 6 bases, and 15 bases lay between the germline ends. The CDR3 sequence: CASSLASSGVGNIQYF. CDR3 coding DNA: TGTGCCAGCAGCTTAGCATCTTCGGGAGTGGGAAACATTCAGTACTTC.

The chain carries TRBV9 and TRBJ2-1; a weak D match, TRBD1 (5 bases). Trimming took 4 bases from V and 7 from J, leaving 21 bases between them. Per the germline V gene, CDR1 is SGDLS and CDR2 is YYNGEE. This CDR3 contains 16 residues. CDR3: CASSPPQTAKVNEQFF. The CDR3 DNA reads TGTGCCAGCAGCCCCCCCCAGACAGCAAAAGTGAATGAGCAGTTCTTC.

This clonotype has only a few counts. The chain recombines TRBV7-3 with TRBJ2-3; 10 bases agree with TRBD2. Germline lookup yields CDR1 SGHTA and CDR2 FQGTGA. Unmatched junction bases numbered 8, after V lost 6 bases and J lost 5 bases. The CDR3 runs to 15 residues. CDR3 DNA: TGTGCCAGCAGTTCAAGCGGGGGGGCAATAGATACGCAGTATTTT. Translation gives CASSSSGGAIDTQYF.

This sequence joins TRBV28 and TRBJ2-7, with D tentatively TRBD1 or TRBD2 (6 bases each). Deletions cut 7 bases from V and 7 bases from J, with 17 bases between. The CDR3 runs to 13 residues. CDR1 MDHEN and CDR2 SYDVKM come from the germline V gene. CDR3 amino acids: CASIKQGGWEQYF. The CDR3, as DNA: TGTGCCAGCATAAAACAGGGAGGATGGGAGCAGTACTTC.

The rearrangement links TRBV2 to TRBJ2-7; TRBD1 might be the D (6 bases). CDR1 is SNHLY and CDR2 is FYNNEI in the germline V gene. The germline V and J ends were trimmed by 7 bases and 3 bases, with 10 bases remaining between them. This CDR3 is built from 12 residues. CDR3 loop: CASKGQYYEQYF. The CDR3 DNA reads TGTGCCAGCAAAGGACAGTACTACGAGCAGTACTTC. Full variable domain (rest looked up from reference TRBV2 and TRBJ2-7): EPEVTQTPSHQVTQMGQEVILRCVPISNHLYFYWYRQILGQKVEFLVSFYNNEISEKSEIFDDQFSVERPDGSNFTLKIRSTKLEDSAMYFCASKGQYYEQYFGPGTRLTVT.

The V and J genes are TRBV29-1 and TRBJ2-5, with 8 positions matching TRBD2. Germline assignment: CDR1 SQVTM and CDR2 ANQGSEA. Losses at the gene ends were 8 bases for V and 5 bases for J; bases not matched to a gene: 7. The CDR3 is made up of 12 amino acids. The CDR3 loop is CSSFSGGETQYF. The CDR3 DNA sequence: TGCAGCAGCTTCTCGGGAGGGGAGACCCAGTACTTC.

CDR3: CSVVRDRGEQFF. For the CDR3, the DNA is TGCAGCGTTGTGCGGGATCGGGGTGAGCAGTTCTTC. The gene calls are TRBV29-1 and TRBJ2-1, with D tentatively TRBD2 (6 bases). The V end was cut by 4 bases, the J end by 9 bases, with 13 bases between. Germline values: CDR1 SQVTM, CDR2 ANQGSEA. The CDR3 sequence is 12 residues long.

This chain uses TRBV7-2 with TRBJ1-2, with TRBD1 as a possible D gene (6 bases). The V end was cut by 3 bases, the J end by 6 bases, with 20 bases between. From germline, CDR1 is SGHTA and CDR2 FQGNSA. The CDR3 sequence is 16 residues long. CDR3 amino acids: CASSFIQQGWRDGYTF. The CDR3, as DNA: TGTGCCAGCAGCTTTATTCAGCAGGGGTGGAGGGATGGCTACACCTTC.

The table lists this clonotype with a few counts. The rearrangement links TRBV9 to TRBJ2-4, with D maybe TRBD2 (6 bases). This CDR3 comprises 11 residues. The ends were cut back, 2 bases at V and 13 bases at J, with 10 bases in the middle. Germline V gene sequence: CDR1 SGDLS, CDR2 YYNGEE. The CDR3 DNA is TGTGCCAGCAGCGTGGGGGGTCGACAGTACTTC. It is translated as CASSVGGRQYF.

This clonotype was picked up one time. This sequence joins TRBV20-1 and TRBJ1-5; 8 positions agree with TRBD1. The CDR3 is made up of 16 amino acids. Losses at the gene ends were 1 base for V and 7 bases for J; bases not matched to a gene: 12. In germline, CDR1 is DFQATT, CDR2 SNEGSKA (reference sequence). The CDR3: CSARGMSDRVGQPQHF. In DNA form, the CDR3 reads TGCAGTGCTAGAGGGATGTCGGACAGGGTGGGCCAGCCCCAGCATTTT.

This clonotype was picked up a small number of times. The CDR3 DNA reads as TGTGCCATCGGGGGATATCCGGTGAACACTGAAGCTTTCTTT. Amino acids: CAIGGYPVNTEAFF. The chain couples TRBV10-3 to TRBJ1-1; D is possibly TRBD1 (5 bases). Germline CDR1 and CDR2: ENHRY and SYGVKD. The V end was cut by 8 bases, the J end by 0 bases, with 13 bases between. This CDR3 contains 14 residues.

The V gene is TRBV20-1, the J gene TRBJ2-5; a possible D gene is TRBD2 (6 bases). CDR1 and CDR2 (germline): DFQATT, SNEGSKA (reference sequence). The V end was cut by 3 bases, the J end by 2 bases, with 16 bases between. The CDR3 consists of 15 residues. CDR3 protein: CSASPISGVQETQYF. For the CDR3, the DNA is TGCAGTGCTAGCCCCATTTCGGGGGTGCAAGAGACCCAGTACTTC.

V and J are TRBV27 and TRBJ1-5; weak D call: TRBD1 (5 bases). V lost 1 base and J 2 bases, leaving 12 bases between the germline ends. The CDR3 is made up of 16 amino acids. Germline CDR1 is MNHEY and CDR2 is SMNVEV (reference sequence). CDR3: CASSLLYRRGNQPQHF. Written as DNA, the CDR3 is TGTGCCAGCAGTTTATTGTACAGGAGGGGCAATCAGCCCCAGCATTTT.

The rearrangement links TRBV20-1 to TRBJ2-1, with D unclear. Germline CDR1 reads DFQATT; CDR2 reads SNEGSKA (reference sequence). V lost 3 bases, J lost 8 bases, and 5 bases lay in between. This CDR3 contains 10 residues. CDR3 amino acids: CSASHHEQFF. Here the CDR3 DNA reads TGCAGTGCTAGTCACCATGAGCAGTTCTTC.

This chain connects TRBV30 to TRBJ1-1, with D hard to call. The CDR3 length is 12 residues. Germline V CDR1 and CDR2: GTSNPN, SVGIG (reference sequence). V was clipped by 1 base and J by 4 bases, with 7 bases between them. CDR3 nucleotide sequence: TGTGCCTGGAGTGAGTGGGGCACTGAAGCTTTCTTT. Amino acid sequence: CAWSEWGTEAFF.

The chain is built from TRBV9 and TRBJ2-7, with D tentatively TRBD2 (7 bases). Deletions cut 2 bases from V and 3 bases from J, with 15 bases between. The germline V gene has CDR1 SGDLS and CDR2 YYNGEE. The CDR3 consists of 15 residues. The CDR3, as DNA: TGTGCCAGCAGCGTGGGGGGGGCTACTCACTACGAGCAGTACTTC. It yields the protein CASSVGGATHYEQYF.

On this clonotype: A much larger clone sits a single nucleotide away, making a read error possible. The chain combines TRBV29-1 with TRBJ2-3, with 8 bases fitting TRBD2. The closer fit of TRBJ2-7 to the DNA end suggests the J call may be wrong. Germline CDR1 SQVTM, CDR2 ANQGSEA. The CDR3 is made up of 15 amino acids. DNA of the CDR3: TGCAGCGTTGACACGGGAGGGGTGGGGTACAATGAGCAGTACTTC. It is translated as CSVDTGGVGYNEQYF.

The chain carries TRBV6-2 or TRBV6-3 and TRBJ1-1; weak D call: TRBD1 (5 bases). The CDR3 loop spans 14 amino acids. Germline V CDR1 and CDR2: MNHEY, SVGEGT. The germline V and J ends were trimmed by 2 bases and 2 bases, with 9 bases remaining between them. CDR3 in DNA: TGTGCCAGCAGTTACATGGGGCTTAACACTGAAGCTTTCTTT. Translating it yields CASSYMGLNTEAFF.

This clonotype was seen only a few times. The rearrangement joins TRBV20-1 to TRBJ2-1, with D perhaps TRBD1 or TRBD2 (6 bases each). CDR1 is DFQATT, CDR2 SNEGSKA, per germline (reference sequence). With 6 bases removed from V and 7 bases from J, the gap between germline ends came to 13 bases. The CDR3 sequence is 12 residues long. The CDR3 protein is CSAPGAKNEQFF. The CDR3 bases are TGCAGTGCGCCGGGGGCTAAGAATGAGCAGTTCTTC.

About this clonotype: One end of the junction varies from germline; a read error may be responsible. This chain joins TRBV20-1 and TRBJ2-1; the match to TRBD2 covers 12 bases. Per the germline V gene, CDR1 is DFQATT and CDR2 is SNEGSKA (reference sequence). This CDR3 is 15 amino acids long. The CDR3 region has the DNA TGCAGTGCTAGTACCCAAAGGACTAGCGGGGACGCCGGGTACTTC. This sequence encodes CSASTQRTSGDAGYF.

V gene TRBV9 combines with J gene TRBJ1-2; D unresolved. The germline V and J ends were trimmed by 4 bases and 8 bases, with 15 bases remaining between them. The germline CDR1 and CDR2 sequences are SGDLS and YYNGEE. CDR3 length: 13 amino acids. Here the CDR3 DNA reads TGTGCCAGCAGCCCACCGTCCCGAGGAGGCTACACCTTC. This gives the protein CASSPPSRGGYTF.